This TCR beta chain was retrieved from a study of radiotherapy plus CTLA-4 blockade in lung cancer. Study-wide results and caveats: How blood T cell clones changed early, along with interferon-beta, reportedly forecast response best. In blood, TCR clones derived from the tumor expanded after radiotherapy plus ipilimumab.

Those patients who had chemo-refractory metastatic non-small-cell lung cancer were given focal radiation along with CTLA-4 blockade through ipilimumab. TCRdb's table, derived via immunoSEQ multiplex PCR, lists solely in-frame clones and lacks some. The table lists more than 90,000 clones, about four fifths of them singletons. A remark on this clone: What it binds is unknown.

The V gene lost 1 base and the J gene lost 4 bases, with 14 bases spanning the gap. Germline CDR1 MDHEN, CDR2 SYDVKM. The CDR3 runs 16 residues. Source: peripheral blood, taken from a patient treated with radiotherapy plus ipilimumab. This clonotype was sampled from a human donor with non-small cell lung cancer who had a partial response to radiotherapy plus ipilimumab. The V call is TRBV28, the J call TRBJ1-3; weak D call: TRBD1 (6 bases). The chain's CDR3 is CASSLLWGRSGNTIYF. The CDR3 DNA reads TGTGCCAGCAGTTTATTGTGGGGGCGCAGCGGAAACACCATATATTTT.